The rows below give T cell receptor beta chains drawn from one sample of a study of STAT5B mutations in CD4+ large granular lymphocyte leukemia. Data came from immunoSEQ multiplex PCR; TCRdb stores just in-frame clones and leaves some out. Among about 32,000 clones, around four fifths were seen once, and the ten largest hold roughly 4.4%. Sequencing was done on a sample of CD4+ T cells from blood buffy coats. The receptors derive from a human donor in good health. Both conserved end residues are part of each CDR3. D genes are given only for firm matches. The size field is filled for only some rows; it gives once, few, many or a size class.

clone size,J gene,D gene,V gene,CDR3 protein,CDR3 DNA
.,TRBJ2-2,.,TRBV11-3,CASSLNTGELFF,TGTGCCAGCAGCTTAAACACCGGGGAGCTGTTTTTT
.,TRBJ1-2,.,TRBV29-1,CSVEEGAGGYTF,TGCAGCGTTGAAGAGGGGGCGGGTGGCTACACCTTC
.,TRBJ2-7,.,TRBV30,CAWGAGSEQYF,TGTGCCTGGGGGGCAGGGTCCGAGCAGTACTTC
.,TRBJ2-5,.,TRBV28,CASSRRETQYF,TGTGCCAGCAGTCGCCGGGAGACCCAGTACTTC
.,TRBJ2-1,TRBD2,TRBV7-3,CASSFSGRARDEQFF,TGTGCCAGCAGCTTTAGCGGGAGGGCCAGGGATGAGCAGTTCTTC
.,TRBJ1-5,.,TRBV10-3,CAISPGVTSNQPQHF,TGTGCCATCTCTCCGGGGGTGACGAGCAATCAGCCCCAGCATTTT
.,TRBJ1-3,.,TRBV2,CASSVTDSSGNTIYF,TGTGCCAGCAGTGTGACGGACAGCTCTGGAAACACCATATATTTT
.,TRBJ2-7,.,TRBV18,CASSPGASTYEQYF,TGTGCCAGCTCACCCGGGGCTTCAACCTACGAGCAGTACTTC
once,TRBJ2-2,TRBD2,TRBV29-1,CSVRLAVTGELFF,TGCAGCGTTCGACTAGCGGTCACCGGGGAGCTGTTTTTT
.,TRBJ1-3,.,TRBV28,CASSFRANSGNTIYF,TGTGCCAGCAGTTTCAGGGCTAACTCTGGAAACACCATATATTTT
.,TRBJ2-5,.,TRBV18,CASSPNTPETQYF,TGTGCCAGCTCACCAAATACCCCGGAGACCCAGTACTTC
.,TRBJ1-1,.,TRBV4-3,CASSHQQGGVTEAFF,TGCGCCAGCAGCCACCAACAGGGCGGTGTCACTGAAGCTTTCTTT
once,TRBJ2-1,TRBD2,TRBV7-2,CASSPDSGSFYEQFF,TGTGCCAGCAGCCCCGATAGCGGGTCCTTCTATGAGCAGTTCTTC
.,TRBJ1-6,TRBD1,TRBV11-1,CASSLSTGGSPLHF,TGTGCCAGCAGCCTATCGACAGGGGGATCACCCCTCCACTTT
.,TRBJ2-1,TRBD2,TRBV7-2,CASSSSSGTSSTLGQFF,TGTGCCAGCAGCTCCTCCTCCGGGACTAGCTCAACTCTTGGGCAGTTCTTC
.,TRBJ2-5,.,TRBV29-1,CSVEKAQETQYF,TGCAGCGTTGAAAAGGCTCAAGAGACCCAGTACTTC
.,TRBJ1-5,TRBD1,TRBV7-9,CASSLAGTGVHQPQHF,TGTGCCAGCAGCTTGGCCGGGACAGGGGTCCATCAGCCCCAGCATTTT
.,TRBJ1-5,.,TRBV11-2,CASSQLGGLRQPQHF,TGTGCCAGCAGCCAACTTGGGGGTCTAAGGCAGCCCCAGCATTTT
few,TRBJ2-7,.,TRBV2,CASSVVRAYEQYF,TGTGCCAGCAGTGTGGTCAGAGCCTACGAGCAGTACTTC
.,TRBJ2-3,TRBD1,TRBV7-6,CASSPSGTGRTDTQYF,TGTGCCAGCAGTCCCTCCGGGACAGGGAGGACAGATACGCAGTATTTT
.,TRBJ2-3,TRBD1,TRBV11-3,CASSLTGGLSTQYF,TGTGCCAGCAGCTTGACAGGGGGCCTTTCTACGCAGTATTTT
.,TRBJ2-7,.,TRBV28,CASRGTAYEQYF,TGTGCCAGCAGGGGGACCGCCTACGAGCAGTACTTC
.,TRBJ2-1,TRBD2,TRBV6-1,CASSEAEYSGRAGMFF,TGTGCCAGCAGTGAAGCGGAATATAGCGGGAGGGCCGGTATGTTCTTC
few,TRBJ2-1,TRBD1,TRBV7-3,CASSQQGHEQFF,TGTGCCAGCAGCCAACAGGGGCATGAGCAGTTCTTC
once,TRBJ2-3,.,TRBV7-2,CASSLAASTDTQYF,TGTGCCAGCAGCTTAGCCGCAAGCACAGATACGCAGTATTTT
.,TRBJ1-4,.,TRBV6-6,CASTPLLGYNEKLFF,TGTGCCAGCACCCCTCTGTTGGGGTACAATGAAAAACTGTTTTTT
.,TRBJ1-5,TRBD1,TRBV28,CASSISTGGNQPQHF,TGTGCCAGCAGTATCTCGACAGGGGGCAATCAGCCCCAGCATTTT
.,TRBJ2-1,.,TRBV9,CASSVVADKGGEQFF,TGTGCCAGCAGCGTAGTAGCAGATAAAGGAGGTGAGCAGTTCTTC
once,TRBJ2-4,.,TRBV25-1,CASSEYLGVGAKNIQYF,TGTGCCAGCAGTGAATATTTAGGGGTGGGAGCCAAAAACATTCAGTACTTC
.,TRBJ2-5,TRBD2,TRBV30,CAWKDGGARETQYF,TGTGCCTGGAAAGACGGGGGGGCGAGAGAGACCCAGTACTTC
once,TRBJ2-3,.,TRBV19,CASRVGDTQYF,TGTGCCAGTAGGGTAGGAGATACGCAGTATTTT
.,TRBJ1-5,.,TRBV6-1,CASRSFSQPQHF,TGTGCCAGCAGGAGCTTTAGTCAGCCCCAGCATTTT
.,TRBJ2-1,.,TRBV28,CASSLIQGRGFF,TGTGCCAGCAGTTTGATACAGGGCAGGGGGTTCTTC
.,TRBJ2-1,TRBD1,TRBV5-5,CASSLAGTGSNEQFF,TGTGCCAGCAGCTTGGCGGGGACAGGCTCGAATGAGCAGTTCTTC
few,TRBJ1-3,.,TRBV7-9,CASSLQGLGDTIYF,TGTGCCAGCAGCTTGCAAGGACTAGGGGACACCATATATTTT
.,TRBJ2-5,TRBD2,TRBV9,CASSLTGTSGYGETQYF,TGTGCCAGCAGCTTAACCGGGACTAGCGGGTATGGTGAGACCCAGTACTTC
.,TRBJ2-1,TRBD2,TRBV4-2,CASSPGLAGDHEQFF,TGTGCCAGCAGCCCGGGACTAGCGGGAGACCATGAGCAGTTCTTC
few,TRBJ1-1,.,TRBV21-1,CASSKPPRVEAFF,TGTGCCAGCAGCAAGCCCCCCCGGGTTGAAGCTTTCTTT
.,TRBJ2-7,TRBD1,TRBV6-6,CASSRPGQGGEQYF,TGTGCCAGCAGTCGACCGGGACAGGGGGGAGAGCAGTACTTC
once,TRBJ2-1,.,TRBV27,CASTDYRANNEQFF,TGTGCCAGCACTGATTACAGGGCGAACAATGAGCAGTTCTTC
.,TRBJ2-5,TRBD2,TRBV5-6,CASSPRGLAGGGETQYF,TGTGCCAGCAGCCCTCGGGGGCTAGCGGGAGGAGGAGAGACCCAGTACTTC